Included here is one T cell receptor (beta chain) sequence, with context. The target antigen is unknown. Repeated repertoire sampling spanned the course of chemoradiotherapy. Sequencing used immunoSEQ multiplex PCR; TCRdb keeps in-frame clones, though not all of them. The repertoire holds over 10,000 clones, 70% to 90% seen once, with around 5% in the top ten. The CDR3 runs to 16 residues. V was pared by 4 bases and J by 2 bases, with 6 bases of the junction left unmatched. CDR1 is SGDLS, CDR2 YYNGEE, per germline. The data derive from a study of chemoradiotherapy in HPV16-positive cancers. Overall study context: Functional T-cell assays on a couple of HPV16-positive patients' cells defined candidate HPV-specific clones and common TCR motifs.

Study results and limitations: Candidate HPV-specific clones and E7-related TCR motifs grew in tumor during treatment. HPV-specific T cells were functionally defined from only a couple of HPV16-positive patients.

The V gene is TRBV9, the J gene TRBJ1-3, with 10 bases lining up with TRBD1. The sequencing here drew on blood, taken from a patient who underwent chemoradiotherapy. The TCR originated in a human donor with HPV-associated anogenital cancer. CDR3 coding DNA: TGTGCCAGCAGCACCCGGGACAGGGGCGCTGGAAACACCATATATTTT. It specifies CASSTRDRGAGNTIYF.